The 24 T cell receptor beta chains given below trace back to one sample, sequenced in a study of T cell responses to AZD1222 COVID-19 vaccine. Profiling relied on immunoSEQ multiplex PCR, and the TCRdb table lists in-frame clones only, not all of them. This table holds about 200,000 clones, about 93% found once. The sequenced sample was peripheral blood, obtained 28 days after the second AZD1222 dose. These receptor sequences come from an adult who received the AZD1222 COVID-19 vaccine.

A few counts support this clone. This chain joins TRBV6-6 and TRBJ1-1; unclear D gene. V was pared by 6 bases and J by 1 base, with 15 bases between. The CDR3 runs to 15 residues. Germline CDR1 is MNHNY and CDR2 is SVGAGI (reference sequence). CDR3 loop: CASSLSPAANTEAFF. The CDR3 DNA reads TGTGCCAGCAGCCTCTCACCCGCGGCGAACACTGAAGCTTTCTTT.

The V call is TRBV7-9, the J call TRBJ2-6; possibly TRBD2 for D (6 bases). The germline V and J ends were trimmed by 5 bases and 4 bases, with 15 bases remaining between them. Germline-derived CDR1 and CDR2 are SEHNR and FQNEAQ (reference sequence). The CDR3 is made up of 16 amino acids. The CDR3 region has the DNA TGTGCCAGCAGCCCAACGGCGGGGAGGGGGGCCAACGTCCTGACTTTC. Protein product: CASSPTAGRGANVLTF.

The J gene is TRBJ2-7, the V gene TRBV7-9; 9 bases map to TRBD1. With 2 bases clipped from V and 5 bases from J, the junction kept 7 bases outside the gene matches. Germline CDR1 and CDR2: SEHNR and FQNEAQ (reference sequence). The length of the CDR3 is 15 residues. The CDR3 bases are TGTGCCAGCAGCTTAAAACAGGGGGCGACGAACGAGCAGTACTTC. It specifies CASSLKQGATNEQYF.

This chain connects TRBV27 to TRBJ2-5, with D possibly matching TRBD2 (5 bases). V was cut by 6 bases and J by 5 bases, with 7 bases left in between. The germline CDR1 and CDR2 sequences are MNHEY and SMNVEV (reference sequence). The CDR3 covers 11 residues. The CDR3 region has the DNA TGTGCCAGCAGCCGGGGTGAGACCCAGTACTTC. Translating it yields CASSRGETQYF.

The chain has TRBV4-2 and TRBJ1-2, with D maybe TRBD1 (6 bases). The V end lost 0 bases, the J end lost 5 bases, and 19 bases lay between the germline ends. CDR1 and CDR2 (germline): LGHNA, YNFKEQ. The CDR3 runs to 17 residues. The CDR3 is CASSQDLGGPGVYGYTF. The CDR3 DNA reads TGTGCCAGCAGCCAAGATCTCGGGGGGCCCGGGGTATATGGCTACACCTTC.

The CDR3 DNA reads as TGTGCCAGCAGCCGAGAGGGGAATCAGCCCCAGCATTTT. This translates into CASSREGNQPQHF. The chain has TRBV12-3 or TRBV12-4 and TRBJ1-5, with D perhaps TRBD1 (5 bases). CDR3 size: 13 residues. Between the trimmed V and J ends, which lost 6 bases and 4 bases, there was a span of 10 bases.

The gene calls are TRBV9 and TRBJ2-3; tentative D call: TRBD1 (6 bases). Germline assignment: CDR1 SGDLS and CDR2 YYNGEE. Trimming took 0 bases from V and 5 from J, leaving 19 bases between them. This CDR3 has 17 residues. This CDR3 reads CASSVDRGTIGRDTQYF. As DNA, the CDR3 is TGTGCCAGCAGCGTAGATAGGGGGACAATTGGTAGAGATACGCAGTATTTT.

V is TRBV27 and J is TRBJ2-1; D call uncertain. CDR3 length equals 14 residues. From germline, CDR1 is MNHEY and CDR2 SMNVEV (reference sequence). Trimming removed 8 bases at V and 7 bases at J, with 18 bases between. The CDR3 reads CASSTWTESNEQFF. CDR3 DNA: TGTGCCAGCTCGACCTGGACGGAGAGTAATGAGCAGTTCTTC.

This clone was seen once. The V and J genes are TRBV7-2 and TRBJ2-3; TRBD2 might be the D (6 bases). CDR1 and CDR2 from the germline V gene are SGHTA and FQGNSA. The CDR3 has 14 residues. V was pared by 4 bases and J by 2 bases, with 10 bases between. The CDR3 protein is CASSSTGDTDTQYF. CDR3 DNA sequence: TGTGCCAGCAGCTCCACGGGGGACACAGATACGCAGTATTTT. Supplemented by reference TRBV7-2 and TRBJ2-3, the full variable domain reads GAGVSQSPSNKVTEKGKDVELRCDPISGHTALYWYRQSLGQGLEFLIYFQGNSAPDKSGLPSDRFSAERTGGSVSTLTIQRTQQEDSAVYLCASSSTGDTDTQYFGPGTRLTVL.

The chain combines TRBV9 with TRBJ2-3, with no clear D. The CDR3 contains 15 residues. With 4 bases removed from V and 0 bases from J, the gap between germline ends came to 12 bases. Germline V CDR1 and CDR2: SGDLS, YYNGEE. In DNA, the CDR3 is TGTGCCAGCAGCCCTCGACGCGCTAGCACAGATACGCAGTATTTT. Its protein is CASSPRRASTDTQYF.

The chain links TRBV29-1 to TRBJ2-1; no definite D call. This CDR3 has 12 residues. Germline values: CDR1 SQVTM, CDR2 ANQGSEA. V gave up 0 bases and J gave up 8 bases, with 8 bases separating them. This chain's CDR3 is CSVEDTTHEQFF. The CDR3 coding sequence is TGCAGCGTTGAAGATACTACCCATGAGCAGTTCTTC.

The chain has TRBV6-1 and TRBJ1-5, with TRBD1 matching 9 bases. V lost 4 bases and J lost 2; bases outside the gene matches: 6. Germline CDR1 MNHNS, CDR2 SASEGT. The CDR3 extends over 16 amino acids. The CDR3 region is CASSAQGARGNQPQHF. In nucleotides, the CDR3 is TGTGCCAGCAGTGCACAGGGGGCGCGGGGCAATCAGCCCCAGCATTTT.

The rearrangement uses TRBV6-2 or TRBV6-3 and TRBJ1-1, with 10 bases identical to TRBD1. Germline loops: CDR1 MNHEY, CDR2 SVGEGT. This CDR3 has 16 residues. With V trimmed by 2 bases and J by 4 bases, 7 bases remained unmatched. As DNA, the CDR3 is TGTGCCAGCAGTTACCTCGGGACAGGGGAGAGCACTGAAGCTTTCTTT. Translating gives CASSYLGTGESTEAFF.

The chain links TRBV11-2 to TRBJ1-2; no firm D call. V shed 1 base and J shed 10 bases, with 13 bases lying between them. This CDR3 is built from 13 residues. Germline CDR1 is SGHAT and CDR2 is FQNNGV. CDR3 amino acids: CASSLGGYPPYTF. The CDR3 nucleotides are TGTGCCAGCAGCTTAGGGGGATACCCTCCCTACACCTTC.

CDR3 nucleotides: TGCGCCAGCAGCCAAGAACCTAGGGCTCCCAATTCACCCCTCCACTTT. Its translation: CASSQEPRAPNSPLHF. The chain is built from TRBV4-1 and TRBJ1-6; D ambiguous. This CDR3 contains 16 residues. The V end lost 0 bases, the J end lost 7 bases, and 13 bases lay between the germline ends. Germline CDR1 MGHRA, CDR2 YSYEKL.

The chain couples TRBV2 to TRBJ1-4, with 8 positions matching TRBD1. Germline CDR1 is SNHLY and CDR2 is FYNNEI. This CDR3 has 16 residues. Trimming removed 2 bases from V and 10 bases from J; junction bases left unmatched: 12. CDR3 region: CASSETPTGVVGKLFF. The CDR3 DNA reads as TGTGCCAGCAGTGAAACACCGACAGGGGTAGTTGGAAAACTGTTTTTT. Looking up the rest from reference TRBV2 and TRBJ1-4 gives the full variable domain: EPEVTQTPSHQVTQMGQEVILRCVPISNHLYFYWYRQILGQKVEFLVSFYNNEISEKSEIFDDQFSVERPDGSNFTLKIRSTKLEDSAMYFCASSETPTGVVGKLFFGSGTQLSVL.

The CDR3 region is CASTPHTGVPEAFF. CDR3 nucleotide sequence: TGTGCCAGCACCCCCCACACAGGGGTTCCTGAAGCTTTCTTT. The chain links TRBV6-2 or TRBV6-3 to TRBJ1-1; 7 nucleotides line up with TRBD1. This CDR3 comprises 14 residues. V trimming: 7 bases; J trimming: 6 bases; junction bases outside the gene matches: 11. CDR1 is MNHEY and CDR2 is SVGEGT in the germline V gene.

This chain links TRBV24-1 with TRBJ2-1, with 10 bases aligning to TRBD2. Germline V gene sequence: CDR1 KGHDR, CDR2 SFDVKD. V was pared by 3 bases and J by 8 bases, with 9 bases of the junction left unmatched. The CDR3 runs 16 residues. CDR3 in DNA: TGTGCCACCAGTGATCCTTCCGGGACTAGCGCCGATGAGCAGTTCTTC. Protein: CATSDPSGTSADEQFF.

The V gene is TRBV19, the J gene TRBJ2-7; 7 nucleotides agree with TRBD1. The V gene end was trimmed by 4 bases and the J gene end by 3 bases; junction bases not matched to a gene: 6. Germline V lookup: CDR1 LNHDA, CDR2 SQIVND (reference sequence). CDR3 length: 14 residues. This chain's CDR3 is CASSTGDRGYEQYF. Written as DNA, the CDR3 is TGTGCCAGTAGTACTGGGGACAGAGGCTACGAGCAGTACTTC.

The chain is built from TRBV28 and TRBJ1-6; a weak D match, TRBD1 (5 bases). The CDR3 has 16 amino acids. The V and J ends lost 3 bases and 10 bases respectively, with 19 bases between them. Per germline, CDR1 MDHEN and CDR2 SYDVKM. CDR3 residues: CASSFSPVGVISPLHF. DNA of the CDR3: TGTGCCAGCAGTTTTAGTCCCGTAGGGGTGATCTCACCCCTCCACTTT.

The chain combines TRBV2 with TRBJ2-7; 7 bases fit TRBD1. The V and J ends lost 9 bases and 0 bases, in that order; junction bases with no gene match: 5. Germline V lookup: CDR1 SNHLY, CDR2 FYNNEI. The CDR3 sequence is 13 residues long. CDR3 coding DNA: TGTGCCAGAGGGGGACAGAGCTCCTACGAGCAGTACTTC. It codes for CARGGQSSYEQYF.

The chain joins TRBV3-1 (or the pseudogene TRBV3-2) to TRBJ2-7; unclear D gene. Between the trimmed V and J ends, which lost 5 bases and 6 bases, there was a span of 14 bases. The CDR3 spans 13 residues. CDR1 is LGHDT and CDR2 is YNNKEL in the germline V gene (reference sequence). The CDR3 loop is CASSFALTAEQYF. The CDR3 DNA reads as TGTGCCAGCAGCTTCGCCTTAACGGCCGAGCAGTACTTC.

The V call is TRBV4-3, the J call TRBJ1-3, with D perhaps TRBD1 (6 bases). Germline CDR1 reads LGHNA; CDR2 reads YSLEER. Deletions cut 2 bases from V and 4 bases from J, with 18 bases between. This CDR3 contains 17 residues. Here the CDR3 reads CASSQRALGGYGNTIYF. For the CDR3, the DNA is TGCGCCAGCAGCCAAAGGGCATTAGGGGGTTACGGAAACACCATATATTTT.

V gene TRBV7-6 combines with J gene TRBJ2-7; 7 bases are a match to TRBD2. This CDR3 has 13 residues. The trim removed 6 bases at V and 6 bases at J, leaving 8 bases unmatched. Per germline, CDR1 SGHVS and CDR2 FNYEAQ. The CDR3 nucleotides are TGTGCCAGCAGGTTGACTAGCTTGACCGAGCAGTACTTC. This codes for CASRLTSLTEQYF.